This T cell receptor (beta chain) was documented in a study of blood T cell repertoires in COVID-19. Study-level information: Some COVID-19 samples were acute and others convalescent; all came from the United States, Italy and Spain. From T cells, B-cell-depleted T cells, or PBMCs came the material, which was cDNA or gDNA.

Unmatched junction bases numbered 7, after V lost 3 bases and J lost 4 bases. The CDR3 is made up of 15 amino acids. From germline, CDR1 is SGHTS and CDR2 YDEGEE. In the original analysis: Amplified reference gene primers provided the basis for estimating nucleated cell counts. The assay was immunoSEQ multiplex PCR, and TCRdb's table has in-frame clones only and misses some. V, J and clone size are those of that table, while D and trimming were read from the DNA. The profile shows some 100,000 clones, almost 95% of them singletons. The sequenced sample was peripheral blood. The sequence came from a man between 50 and 59 years old with active COVID-19. The rearrangement joins TRBV5-8 to TRBJ2-7; TRBD1 agrees at 10 bases. CDR3 nucleotide sequence: TGTGCCAGCAGCTCGCGAGGACAGGGGGAGTACGAGCAGTACTTC. It yields the protein CASSSRGQGEYEQYF.